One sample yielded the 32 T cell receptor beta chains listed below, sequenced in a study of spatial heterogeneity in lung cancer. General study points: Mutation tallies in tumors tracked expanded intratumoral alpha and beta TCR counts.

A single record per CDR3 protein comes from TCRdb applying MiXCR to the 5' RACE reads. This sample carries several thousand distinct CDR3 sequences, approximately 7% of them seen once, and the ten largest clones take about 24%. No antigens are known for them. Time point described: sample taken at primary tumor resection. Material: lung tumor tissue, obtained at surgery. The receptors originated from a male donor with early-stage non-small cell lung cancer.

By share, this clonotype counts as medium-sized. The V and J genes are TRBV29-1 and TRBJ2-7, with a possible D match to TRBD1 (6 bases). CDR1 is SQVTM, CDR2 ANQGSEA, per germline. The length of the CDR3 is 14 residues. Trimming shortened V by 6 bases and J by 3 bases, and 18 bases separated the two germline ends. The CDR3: CSVSGAPLLYEQYF. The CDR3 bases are TGCAGCGTCTCAGGGGCGCCGTTACTCTACGAGCAGTACTTC.

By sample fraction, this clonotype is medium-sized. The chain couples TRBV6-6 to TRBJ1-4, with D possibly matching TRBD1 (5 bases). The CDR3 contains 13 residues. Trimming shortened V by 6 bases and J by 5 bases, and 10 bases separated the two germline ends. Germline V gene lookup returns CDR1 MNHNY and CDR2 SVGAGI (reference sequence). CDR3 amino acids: CASRGTENEKLFF. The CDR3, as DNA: TGTGCCAGCAGGGGGACGGAGAATGAAAAACTGTTTTTT.

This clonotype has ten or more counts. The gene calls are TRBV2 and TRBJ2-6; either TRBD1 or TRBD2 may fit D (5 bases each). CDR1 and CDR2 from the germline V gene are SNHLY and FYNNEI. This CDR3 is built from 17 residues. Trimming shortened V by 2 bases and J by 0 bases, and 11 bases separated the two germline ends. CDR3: CASSERGLLSGANVLTF. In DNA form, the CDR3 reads TGTGCCAGCAGTGAACGGGGCCTACTCTCTGGGGCCAACGTCCTGACTTTC.

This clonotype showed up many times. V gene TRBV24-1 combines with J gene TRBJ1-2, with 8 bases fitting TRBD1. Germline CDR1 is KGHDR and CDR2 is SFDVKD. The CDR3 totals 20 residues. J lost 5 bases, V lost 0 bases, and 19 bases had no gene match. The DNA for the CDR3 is TGTGCCACCAGTGATTTGGGCAGGGGGCGATCCAGGGGCACTCCTTATGGCTACACCTTC. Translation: CATSDLGRGRSRGTPYGYTF.

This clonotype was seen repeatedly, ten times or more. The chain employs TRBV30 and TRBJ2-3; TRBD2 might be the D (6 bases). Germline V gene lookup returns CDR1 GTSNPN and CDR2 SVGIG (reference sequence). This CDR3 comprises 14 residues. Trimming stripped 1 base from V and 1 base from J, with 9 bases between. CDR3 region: CAWSGASGTDTQYF. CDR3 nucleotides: TGTGCCTGGAGTGGAGCTAGCGGCACAGATACGCAGTATTTT.

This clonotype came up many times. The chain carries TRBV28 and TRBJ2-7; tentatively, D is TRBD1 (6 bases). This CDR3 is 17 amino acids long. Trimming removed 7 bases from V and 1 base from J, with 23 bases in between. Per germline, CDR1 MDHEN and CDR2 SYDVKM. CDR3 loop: CASMPGQGARGSYEQYF. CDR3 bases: TGTGCCAGCATGCCGGGACAAGGGGCCCGGGGTTCCTACGAGCAGTACTTC. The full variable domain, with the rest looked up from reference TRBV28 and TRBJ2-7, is DVKVTQSSRYLVKRTGEKVFLECVQDMDHENMFWYRQDPGLGLRLIYFSYDVKMKEKGDIPEGYSVSREKKERFSLILESASTNQTSMYLCASMPGQGARGSYEQYFGPGTRLTVT.

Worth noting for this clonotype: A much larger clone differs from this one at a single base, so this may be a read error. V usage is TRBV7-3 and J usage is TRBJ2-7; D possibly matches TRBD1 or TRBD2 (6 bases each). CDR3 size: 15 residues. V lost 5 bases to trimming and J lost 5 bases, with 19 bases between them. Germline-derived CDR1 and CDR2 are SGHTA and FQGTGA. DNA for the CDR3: TGTGCCAGCAGCCCGACCCCAGGGGACTTGGACGAGCAGTACTTC. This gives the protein CASSPTPGDLDEQYF.

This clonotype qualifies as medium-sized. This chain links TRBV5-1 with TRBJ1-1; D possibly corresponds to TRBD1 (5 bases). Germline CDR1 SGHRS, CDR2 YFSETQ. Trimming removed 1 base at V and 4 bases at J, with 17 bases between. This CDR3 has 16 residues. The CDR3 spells CASSLTLSGLGTEAFF. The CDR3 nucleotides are TGCGCCAGCAGCTTGACCCTTTCAGGGCTCGGCACTGAAGCTTTCTTT.

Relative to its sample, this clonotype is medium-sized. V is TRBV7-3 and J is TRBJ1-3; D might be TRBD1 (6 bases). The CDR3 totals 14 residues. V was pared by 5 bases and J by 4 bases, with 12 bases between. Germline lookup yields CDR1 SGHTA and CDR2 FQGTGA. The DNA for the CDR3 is TGTGCCAGCAGCAAACAGGGTCCCGGAAACACCATATATTTT. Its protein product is CASSKQGPGNTIYF.

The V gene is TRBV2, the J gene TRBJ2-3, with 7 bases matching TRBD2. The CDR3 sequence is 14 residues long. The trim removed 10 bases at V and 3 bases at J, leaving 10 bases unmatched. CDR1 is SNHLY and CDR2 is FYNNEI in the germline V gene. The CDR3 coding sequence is TGTGCCATAACCTTCGGCGGGAGTACAGATACGCAGTATTTT. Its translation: CAITFGGSTDTQYF.

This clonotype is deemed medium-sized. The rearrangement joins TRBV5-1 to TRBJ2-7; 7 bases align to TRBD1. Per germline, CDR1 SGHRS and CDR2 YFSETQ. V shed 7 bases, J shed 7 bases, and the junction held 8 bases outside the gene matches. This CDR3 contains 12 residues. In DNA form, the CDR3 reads TGCGCCAGCGGCCGACAGGGTGAAGAGCAGTACTTC. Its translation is CASGRQGEEQYF.

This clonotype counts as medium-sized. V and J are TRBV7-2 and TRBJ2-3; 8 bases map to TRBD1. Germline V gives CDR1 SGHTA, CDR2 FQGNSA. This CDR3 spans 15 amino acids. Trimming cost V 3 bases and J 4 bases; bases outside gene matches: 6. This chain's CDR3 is CASSFGDRSPDTQYF. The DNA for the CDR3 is TGTGCCAGCAGCTTTGGGGACAGGAGTCCAGATACGCAGTATTTT.

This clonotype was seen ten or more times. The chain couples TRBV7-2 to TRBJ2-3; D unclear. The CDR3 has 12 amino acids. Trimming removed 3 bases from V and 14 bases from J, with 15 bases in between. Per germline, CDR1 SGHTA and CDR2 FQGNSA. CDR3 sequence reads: CASSLKLSVRYF. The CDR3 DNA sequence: TGTGCCAGCAGCTTGAAACTCTCAGTGCGGTATTTT.

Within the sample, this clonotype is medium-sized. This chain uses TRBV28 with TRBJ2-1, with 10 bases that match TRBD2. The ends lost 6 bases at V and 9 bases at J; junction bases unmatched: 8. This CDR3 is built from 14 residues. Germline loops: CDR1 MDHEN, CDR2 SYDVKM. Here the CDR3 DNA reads TGTGCCAGCAGAAGCGGGGGGGCCCTCAGTGAGCAGTTCTTC. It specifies CASRSGGALSEQFF.

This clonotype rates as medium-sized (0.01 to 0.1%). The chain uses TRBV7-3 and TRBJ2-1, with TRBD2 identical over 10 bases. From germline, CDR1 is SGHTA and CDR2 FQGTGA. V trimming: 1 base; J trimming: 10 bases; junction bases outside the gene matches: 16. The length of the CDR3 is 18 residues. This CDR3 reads CASSLSPPGLAPSSEQFF. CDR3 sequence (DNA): TGTGCCAGCAGCTTAAGTCCCCCGGGACTAGCGCCCTCTAGCGAGCAGTTCTTC.

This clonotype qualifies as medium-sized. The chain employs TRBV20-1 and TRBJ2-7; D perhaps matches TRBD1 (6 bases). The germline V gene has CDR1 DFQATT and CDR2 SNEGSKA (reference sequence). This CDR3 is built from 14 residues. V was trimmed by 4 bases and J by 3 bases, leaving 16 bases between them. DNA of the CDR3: TGCAGTGCTAAATTTAGGACAGAGCGCTACGAGCAGTACTTC. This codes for CSAKFRTERYEQYF.

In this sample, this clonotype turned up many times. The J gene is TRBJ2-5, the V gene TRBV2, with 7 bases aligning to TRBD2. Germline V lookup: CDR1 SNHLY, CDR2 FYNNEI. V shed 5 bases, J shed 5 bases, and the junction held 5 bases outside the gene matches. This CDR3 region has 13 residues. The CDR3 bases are TGTGCCAGCAGTCGGGGGGACGGGGAGACCCAGTACTTC. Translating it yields CASSRGDGETQYF.

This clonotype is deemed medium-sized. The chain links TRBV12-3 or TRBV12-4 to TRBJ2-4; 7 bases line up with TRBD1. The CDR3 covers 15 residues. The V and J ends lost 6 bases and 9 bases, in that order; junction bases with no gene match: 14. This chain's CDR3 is CASRSSGTERGIQYF. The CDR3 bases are TGTGCCAGCAGATCCTCCGGGACAGAGAGAGGCATTCAGTACTTC.

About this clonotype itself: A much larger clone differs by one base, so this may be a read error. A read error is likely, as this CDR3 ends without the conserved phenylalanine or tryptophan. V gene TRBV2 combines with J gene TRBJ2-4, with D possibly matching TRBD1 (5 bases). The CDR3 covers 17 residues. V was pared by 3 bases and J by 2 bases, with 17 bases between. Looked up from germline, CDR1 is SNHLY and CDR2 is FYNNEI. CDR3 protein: CASSEVSGNPTKNIQYL. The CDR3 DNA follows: TGTGCCAGCAGTGAGGTTTCAGGGAACCCAACCAAAAACATTCAGTACCTC.

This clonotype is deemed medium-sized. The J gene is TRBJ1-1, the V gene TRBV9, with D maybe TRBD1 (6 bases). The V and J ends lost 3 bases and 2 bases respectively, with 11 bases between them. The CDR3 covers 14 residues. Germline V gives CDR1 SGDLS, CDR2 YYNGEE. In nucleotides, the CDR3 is TGTGCCAGCAGCGAGGGACACACAAACACTGAAGCTTTCTTT. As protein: CASSEGHTNTEAFF.

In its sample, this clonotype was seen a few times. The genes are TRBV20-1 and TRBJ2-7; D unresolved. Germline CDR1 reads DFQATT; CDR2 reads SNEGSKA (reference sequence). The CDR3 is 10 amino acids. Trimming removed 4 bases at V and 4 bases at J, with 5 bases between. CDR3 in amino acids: CSATQYEQYF. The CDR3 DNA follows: TGCAGTGCTACTCAGTACGAGCAGTACTTC.

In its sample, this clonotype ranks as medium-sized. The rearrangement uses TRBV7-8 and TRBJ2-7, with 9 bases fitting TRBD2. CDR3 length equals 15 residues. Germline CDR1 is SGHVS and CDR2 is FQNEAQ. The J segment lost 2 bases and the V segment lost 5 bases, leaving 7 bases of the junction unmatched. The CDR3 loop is CASSVGSGSAYEQYF. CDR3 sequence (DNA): TGTGCCAGCAGCGTTGGTAGCGGGAGTGCCTACGAGCAGTACTTC.

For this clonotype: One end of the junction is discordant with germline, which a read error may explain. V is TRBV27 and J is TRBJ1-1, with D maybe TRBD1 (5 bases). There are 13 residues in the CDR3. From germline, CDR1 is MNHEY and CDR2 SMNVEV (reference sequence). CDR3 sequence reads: CTSGRWGISVAFF. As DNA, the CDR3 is TGTACCAGCGGCCGTTGGGGGATTTCGGTAGCTTTCTTT.

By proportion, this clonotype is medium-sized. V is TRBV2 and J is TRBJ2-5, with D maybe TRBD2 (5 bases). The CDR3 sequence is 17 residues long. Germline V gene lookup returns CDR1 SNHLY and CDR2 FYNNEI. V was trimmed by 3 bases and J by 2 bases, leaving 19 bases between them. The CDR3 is CASSDGSRGIIQETQYF. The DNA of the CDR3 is TGTGCCAGCAGTGACGGGTCACGGGGAATTATACAAGAGACCCAGTACTTC.

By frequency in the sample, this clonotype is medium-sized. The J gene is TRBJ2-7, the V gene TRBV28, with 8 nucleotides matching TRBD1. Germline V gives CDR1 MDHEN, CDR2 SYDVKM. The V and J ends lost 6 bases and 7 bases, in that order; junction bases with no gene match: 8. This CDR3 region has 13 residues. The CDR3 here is CASRGQDLREQYF. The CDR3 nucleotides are TGTGCCAGCAGGGGACAGGACCTGAGGGAGCAGTACTTC.

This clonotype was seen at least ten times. CDR3 amino acids: CASSTYTDTQYF. The CDR3, as DNA: TGTGCCAGCAGCACCTACACAGATACGCAGTATTTT. The genes are TRBV7-2 and TRBJ2-3; D gene unclear. This CDR3 spans 12 amino acids. CDR1 SGHTA and CDR2 FQGNSA come from the germline V gene. V was pared by 5 bases and J by 2 bases, with 5 bases between.

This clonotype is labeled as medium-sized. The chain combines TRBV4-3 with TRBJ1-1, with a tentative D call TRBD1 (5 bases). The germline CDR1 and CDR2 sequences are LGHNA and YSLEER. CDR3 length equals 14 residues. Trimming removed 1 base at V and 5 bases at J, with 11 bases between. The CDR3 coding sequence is TGCGCCAGCAGCCAAGCGTGGGGGGGAACTGAAGCTTTCTTT. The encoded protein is CASSQAWGGTEAFF.

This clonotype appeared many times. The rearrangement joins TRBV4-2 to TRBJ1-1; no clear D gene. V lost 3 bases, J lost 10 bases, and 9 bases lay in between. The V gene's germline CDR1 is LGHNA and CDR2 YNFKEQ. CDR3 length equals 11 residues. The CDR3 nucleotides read TGTGCCAGCAGCCAGGGATTGGGAGCTTTCTTT. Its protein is CASSQGLGAFF.

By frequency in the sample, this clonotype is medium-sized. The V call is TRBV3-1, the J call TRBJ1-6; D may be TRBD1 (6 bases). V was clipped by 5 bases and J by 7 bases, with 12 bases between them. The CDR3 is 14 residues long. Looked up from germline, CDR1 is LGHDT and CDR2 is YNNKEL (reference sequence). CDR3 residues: CASSAVRGNSPLHF. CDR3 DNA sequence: TGTGCCAGCAGCGCGGTCAGGGGAAATTCACCCCTCCACTTT.

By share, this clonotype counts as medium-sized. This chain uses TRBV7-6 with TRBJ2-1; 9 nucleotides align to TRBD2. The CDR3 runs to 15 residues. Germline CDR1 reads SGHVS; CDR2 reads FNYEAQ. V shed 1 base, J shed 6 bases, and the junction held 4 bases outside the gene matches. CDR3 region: CASSLGGGDINEQFF. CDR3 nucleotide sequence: TGTGCCAGCAGCTTAGGCGGGGGGGATATCAATGAGCAGTTCTTC.

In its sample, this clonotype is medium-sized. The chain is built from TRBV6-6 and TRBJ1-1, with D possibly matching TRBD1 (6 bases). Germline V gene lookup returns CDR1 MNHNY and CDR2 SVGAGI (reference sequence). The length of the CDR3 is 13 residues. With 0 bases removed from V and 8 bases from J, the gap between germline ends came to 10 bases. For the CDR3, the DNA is TGTGCCAGCAGTTACTCGGGGGGCCAGGAAGCTTTCTTT. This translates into CASSYSGGQEAFF.

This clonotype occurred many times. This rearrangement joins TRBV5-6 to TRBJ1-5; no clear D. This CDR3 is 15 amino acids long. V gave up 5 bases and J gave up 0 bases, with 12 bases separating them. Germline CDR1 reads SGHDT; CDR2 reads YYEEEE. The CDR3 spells CASSYSGNSNQPQHF. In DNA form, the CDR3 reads TGTGCCAGCAGTTACTCGGGTAATAGCAATCAGCCCCAGCATTTT.